This T cell receptor beta chain was sequenced in a study of CD8 T cells in Susac syndrome. Between the trimmed V and J ends, which lost 4 bases and 6 bases, there was a span of 13 bases. CDR1 and CDR2 from the germline V gene are SGDLS and YYNGEE. The CDR3 runs to 13 residues. Random-hexamer reverse transcription was applied to about 0.45 to 1 ug RNA. Across 54 Vbeta and 13 Jbeta, TCR beta CDR3 was amplified with immunoSEQ multiplex PCR. Via MiXCR, TCRdb re-called the immunoSEQ multiplex PCR reads, giving one row per CDR3 protein. The table lists about 400,000 distinct CDR3 sequences, more than 80% of them singletons. This clonotype was detected only a few times. CD8+ and CD4+ T cells taken from blood had their TCR beta sequenced.

The source material was CD8+ T cells from PBMCs. J is TRBJ1-1 and V is TRBV9, with D possibly being TRBD1 (5 bases). The receptor was isolated from a human donor with multiple sclerosis. CDR3 nucleotide sequence: TGTGCCAGCAGCCGCTGGGGGGGTGCTGAAGCTTTCTTT. This gives the protein CASSRWGGAEAFF.